This is a list of T cell receptor beta chains from one sample in a study of cytomegalovirus exposure and HLA in healthy donors. Sequenced by immunoSEQ multiplex PCR; TCRdb stores in-frame clones only, minus some. Of about 94,000 clones listed, over 65% were seen once; the top ten hold under 4%. Material: PBMCs. The receptors here all came from a man under 40 in good health and CMV-seronegative. Each CDR3 is given with its conserved first and last residue. D genes are given only for firm matches. Where a row states a size, it is once, few, many or the class of an expanded clone; other rows omit it.

>TRBD1|.|TRBV9|TRBJ2-5
CASSHNRQGFDQETQYF
TGTGCCAGCAGCCATAACCGACAGGGTTTCGACCAAGAGACCCAGTACTTC
>.|few|TRBV5-4|TRBJ2-7
CASSPGQYGYEQYF
TGTGCCAGCAGCCCCGGACAGTATGGGTACGAGCAGTACTTC
>.|.|TRBV5-1|TRBJ2-2
CASSLLGPAVRNTGELFF
TGCGCCAGCAGCTTGCTCGGCCCAGCGGTTAGAAACACCGGGGAGCTGTTTTTT
>.|.|TRBV5-1|TRBJ2-3
CASSPSNGISTDTQYF
TGCGCCAGCAGCCCGTCTAACGGGATAAGCACAGATACGCAGTATTTT
>TRBD1|.|TRBV28|TRBJ2-7
CASRGTGEYEQYF
TGTGCCAGCAGGGGGACAGGGGAATACGAGCAGTACTTC
>.|.|TRBV29-1|TRBJ2-7
CGALLPPYEQYF
TGCGGCGCCTTACTCCCGCCCTACGAGCAGTACTTC
>.|.|TRBV10-2|TRBJ2-1
CASAKLAKVGEQFF
TGCGCCAGCGCAAAACTAGCAAAGGTGGGTGAGCAGTTCTTC
>TRBD2|few|TRBV2|TRBJ2-3
CASKKGLVVDTQYF
TGTGCCAGCAAGAAGGGACTAGTGGTGGATACGCAGTATTTT
>.|.|TRBV9|TRBJ2-1
CASSHRWGVNEQFF
TGTGCCAGCAGCCATCGGTGGGGAGTCAATGAGCAGTTCTTC
>.|.|TRBV27|TRBJ1-2
CASSRRDFYGYTF
TGTGCCAGCAGCCGACGGGACTTCTATGGCTACACCTTC
>TRBD2|.|TRBV7-3|TRBJ2-3
CASSLIPAGGGADTQYF
TGTGCCAGCAGCTTAATTCCTGCGGGCGGGGGGGCAGATACGCAGTATTTT
>.|.|TRBV6-6|TRBJ1-2
CASRGDGGAYGYTF
TGTGCCAGCCGAGGGGATGGAGGGGCCTATGGCTACACCTTC
>.|few|TRBV25-1|TRBJ2-1
CASSEPSSYNEQFF
TGTGCCAGCAGTGAGCCGAGCTCCTACAATGAGCAGTTCTTC
>.|few|TRBV28|TRBJ1-6
CASTKTGLNSPLHF
TGTGCCAGCACCAAGACAGGCCTTAATTCACCCCTCCACTTT
>TRBD1|.|TRBV27|TRBJ2-2
CASSNRGPDTGELFF
TGTGCCAGCAGTAACAGGGGGCCGGACACCGGGGAGCTGTTTTTT
>.|.|TRBV7-9|TRBJ1-1
CSSSFGSNTEAFF
TGTTCCAGCAGCTTTGGGAGCAACACTGAAGCTTTCTTT
>TRBD1|.|TRBV27|TRBJ2-7
CASSPGQWGYEQYF
TGTGCCAGCAGCCCGGGACAGTGGGGATACGAGCAGTACTTC
>.|.|TRBV10-3|TRBJ1-5
CAISESWQGGINQPQHF
TGTGCCATCAGTGAGTCTTGGCAGGGAGGAATAAATCAGCCCCAGCATTTT
>.|few|TRBV6-5|TRBJ1-2
CASSTGSGGSYGYTF
TGTGCCAGCAGCACCGGGTCGGGGGGGAGCTATGGCTACACCTTC
>.|.|TRBV5-1|TRBJ1-5
CASSLDGGSGQPQHF
TGCGCCAGCAGCTTGGATGGAGGATCTGGTCAGCCCCAGCATTTT
>TRBD1|once|TRBV19|TRBJ1-1
CASSPRQGMNTEAFF
TGTGCCAGTAGTCCACGACAGGGGATGAACACTGAAGCTTTCTTT
>.|once|TRBV7-2|TRBJ2-5
CASSSVTQETQYF
TGTGCCAGCAGCTCAGTTACACAAGAGACCCAGTACTTC
>TRBD1|.|TRBV28|TRBJ1-2
CASSSTRQGEGYTF
TGTGCCAGCAGTTCAACGAGACAGGGAGAGGGCTACACCTTC
>.|.|TRBV7-9|TRBJ1-1
CASSLATVANTEAFF
TGTGCCAGCAGCTTAGCCACTGTAGCGAACACTGAAGCTTTCTTT
>.|.|TRBV9|TRBJ2-6
CASSPNSGANVLTF
TGTGCCAGCAGTCCAAACTCTGGGGCCAACGTCCTGACTTTC
>.|.|TRBV7-8|TRBJ1-2
CASSLASYGYTF
TGTGCCAGCAGCTTAGCCTCTTATGGCTACACCTTC
>.|once|TRBV7-7|TRBJ2-3
CASSSDSRDTQYF
TGTGCTAGCTCGTCAGACTCACGAGATACGCAGTATTTT
>.|.|TRBV7-2|TRBJ1-6
CASSLEQGVYNSPLHF
TGTGCCAGCAGCTTAGAGCAGGGCGTCTATAATTCACCCCTCCACTTT
>TRBD1|.|TRBV5-1|TRBJ2-2
CASSMGQGGGELFF
TGCGCCAGCAGCATGGGACAGGGTGGCGGGGAGCTGTTTTTT
>.|.|TRBV10-3|TRBJ2-7
CATQKQVELSYEQYF
TGTGCCACCCAGAAACAGGTGGAGTTGTCCTACGAGCAGTACTTC
>TRBD2|.|TRBV19|TRBJ2-1
CASTGASGAYEQFF
TGTGCCAGTACGGGGGCTAGCGGGGCGTACGAGCAGTTCTTC
>TRBD1|.|TRBV5-4|TRBJ1-2
CASSGGQGPPNYGYTF
TGTGCCAGCAGCGGGGGACAGGGGCCTCCTAACTATGGCTACACCTTC
>.|few|TRBV7-2|TRBJ2-3
CASSLRGPTDTQYF
TGTGCCAGCAGCTTAAGGGGTCCCACAGATACGCAGTATTTT
>TRBD1|.|TRBV18|TRBJ2-2
CASSPRQGNTGELFF
TGTGCCAGCTCACCCCGACAGGGGAACACCGGGGAGCTGTTTTTT
>TRBD1|.|TRBV5-1|TRBJ2-7
CASSQRLPTGSYEQYF
TGCGCCAGCAGCCAGAGACTCCCGACAGGGTCCTACGAGCAGTACTTC
>TRBD1|.|TRBV27|TRBJ1-4
CASSIQGGGNEKLFF
TGTGCCAGCAGCATCCAGGGGGGAGGTAATGAAAAACTGTTTTTT
>TRBD1|few|TRBV6-6|TRBJ2-1
CASSMTGVNEQFF
TGTGCCAGCAGTATGACAGGGGTAAATGAGCAGTTCTTC
>.|.|TRBV7-9|TRBJ1-5
CASSLAGGGQLGPQHF
TGTGCCAGCAGCTTAGCTGGGGGAGGACAATTAGGGCCCCAGCATTTT
>TRBD2|.|TRBV6-1|TRBJ2-7
CASSEALRASGRDDEQYF
TGTGCCAGCAGTGAAGCGCTTCGGGCTAGCGGGAGGGACGACGAGCAGTACTTC
>TRBD1|few|TRBV6-5|TRBJ1-2
CASRTGTGGDYGYTF
TGTGCCAGCAGAACCGGGACAGGGGGGGACTATGGCTACACCTTC
>.|few|TRBV6-5|TRBJ1-5
CASSYGHGGPQHF
TGTGCCAGCAGTTACGGCCACGGGGGGCCCCAGCATTTT
>.|.|TRBV27|TRBJ1-1
CASTMRGGEAFF
TGTGCCAGCACCATGCGGGGAGGTGAAGCTTTCTTT
>TRBD2|.|TRBV27|TRBJ2-1
CASSHPAGVAYNEQFF
TGTGCCAGCAGTCACCCAGCGGGGGTGGCCTACAATGAGCAGTTCTTC
>TRBD1|.|TRBV27|TRBJ1-5
CASTRTGGFNQPQHF
TGTGCCAGCACCCGGACAGGGGGCTTCAATCAGCCCCAGCATTTT
>TRBD1|.|TRBV7-9|TRBJ1-3
CASSFNQGGRNTIYF
TGTGCCAGCAGCTTCAACCAGGGGGGTAGAAACACCATATATTTT
>.|.|TRBV6-6|TRBJ1-4
CASSTQGSNEKLFF
TGTGCCAGCAGCACCCAGGGGTCTAATGAAAAACTGTTTTTT
>.|.|TRBV6-1|TRBJ1-4
CASSEFGGGGEKLFF
TGTGCCAGCAGTGAGTTCGGGGGTGGCGGTGAAAAACTGTTTTTT
>.|.|TRBV5-1|TRBJ1-1
CASSLWGGTNTEAFF
TGCGCCAGCAGCTTGTGGGGCGGGACTAACACTGAAGCTTTCTTT
>.|.|TRBV7-6|TRBJ1-6
CASSKLPLADSPLHF
TGTGCCAGCAGCAAACTTCCATTGGCGGATTCACCCCTCCACTTT
>.|.|TRBV7-8|TRBJ1-1
CASRTDGKGAAFF
TGTGCCAGCAGAACGGACGGGAAGGGAGCAGCTTTCTTT